This T cell receptor (beta chain) was retrieved from a study of shared clonotypes between healthy human individuals. Method: immunoSEQ multiplex PCR; TCRdb's copy keeps in-frame clones and lacks some. The sample lists more than 900,000 clones, about 80% occurring once. Germline values: CDR1 SGHRS, CDR2 YFSETQ. V lost 0 bases, J lost 5 bases, and 15 bases lay in between. The length of the CDR3 is 16 residues. The receptor comes from a man between 18 and 35 years old in good health. Some clones in this sample may be carry-over from other donors' samples. Sequencing was carried out using memory CD4+ T cells from PBMCs. This sample's subset: CD45RA-negative fraction. The chain carries TRBV5-1 and TRBJ2-1; possibly TRBD2 for D (6 bases). The CDR3 DNA sequence: TGCGCCAGCAGCTTGGGCGGGATTGGGGGAAACAATGAGCAGTTCTTC. Protein product: CASSLGGIGGNNEQFF. Full variable domain (outside the CDR3, taken from reference TRBV5-1 and TRBJ2-1): KAGVTQTPRYLIKTRGQQVTLSCSPISGHRSVSWYQQTPGQGLQFLFEYFSETQRNKGNFPGRFSGRQFSNSRSEMNVSTLELGDSALYLCASSLGGIGGNNEQFFGPGTRLTVL.